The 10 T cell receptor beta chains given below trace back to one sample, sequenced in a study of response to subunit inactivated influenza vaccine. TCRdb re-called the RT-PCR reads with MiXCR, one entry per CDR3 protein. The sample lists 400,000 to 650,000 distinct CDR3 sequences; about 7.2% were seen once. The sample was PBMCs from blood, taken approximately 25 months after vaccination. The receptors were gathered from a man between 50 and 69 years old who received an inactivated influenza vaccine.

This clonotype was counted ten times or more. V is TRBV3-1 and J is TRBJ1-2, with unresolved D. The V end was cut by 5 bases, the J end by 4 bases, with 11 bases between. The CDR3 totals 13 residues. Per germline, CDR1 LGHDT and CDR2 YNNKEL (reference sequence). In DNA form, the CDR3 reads TGTGCCAGCAGCTCGCGGGTCAGCTATGGCTACACCTTC. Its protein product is CASSSRVSYGYTF. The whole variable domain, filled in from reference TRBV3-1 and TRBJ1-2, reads DTAVSQTPKYLVTQMGNDKSIKCEQNLGHDTMYWYKQDSKKFLKIMFSYNNKELIINETVPNRFSPKSPDKAHLNLHINSLELGDSAVYFCASSSRVSYGYTFGSGTRLTVV.

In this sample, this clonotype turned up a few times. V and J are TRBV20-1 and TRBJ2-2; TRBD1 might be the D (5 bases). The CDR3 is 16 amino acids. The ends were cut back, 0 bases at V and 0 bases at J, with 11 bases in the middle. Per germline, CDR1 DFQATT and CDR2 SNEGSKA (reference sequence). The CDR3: CSARDFRGANTGELFF. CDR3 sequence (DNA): TGCAGTGCTAGAGATTTTAGGGGCGCGAACACCGGGGAGCTGTTTTTT.

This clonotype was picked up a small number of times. In DNA form, the CDR3 reads TGTGCCAGCAGCTACAGGGTCAGGGGCTACGAGCAGTACTTC. Protein: CASSYRVRGYEQYF. The V and J genes are TRBV7-9 and TRBJ2-7, with D possibly TRBD1 on 6 matching bases. Germline loops: CDR1 SEHNR, CDR2 FQNEAQ (reference sequence). Trimming removed 4 bases from V and 3 bases from J, with 13 bases in between. The CDR3 is 14 residues long.

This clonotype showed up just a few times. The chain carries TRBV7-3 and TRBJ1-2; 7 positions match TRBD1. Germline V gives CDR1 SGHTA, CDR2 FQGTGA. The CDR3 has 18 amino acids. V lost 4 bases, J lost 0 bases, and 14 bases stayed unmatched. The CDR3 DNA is TGTGCCAGCAGCTCCCCCGATCGTAGGGGGACAGCTAACTATGGCTACACCTTC. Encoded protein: CASSSPDRRGTANYGYTF.

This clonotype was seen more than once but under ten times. DNA of the CDR3: TGTGCCAGCAGTGATGCCATCCGGGGGCTGAACACCGGGGAGCTGTTTTTT. It codes for CASSDAIRGLNTGELFF. The chain couples TRBV6-4 to TRBJ2-2; D may correspond to TRBD1 or TRBD2 (6 bases each). Trimming left V 3 bases short and J 1 base short, with 15 bases between. The CDR3 runs to 17 residues. Germline assignment: CDR1 MRHNA and CDR2 SNTAGT.

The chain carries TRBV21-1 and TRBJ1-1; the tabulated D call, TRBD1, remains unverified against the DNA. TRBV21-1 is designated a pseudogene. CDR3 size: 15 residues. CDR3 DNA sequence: TGTGCCAGCAGCACCCTGGGACAGATGAACACTGAAGCTTTCTTT. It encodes CASSTLGQMNTEAFF.

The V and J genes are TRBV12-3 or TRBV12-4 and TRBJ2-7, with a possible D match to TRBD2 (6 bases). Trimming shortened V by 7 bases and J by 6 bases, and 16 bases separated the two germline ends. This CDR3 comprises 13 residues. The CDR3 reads CASTTGVKTEQYF. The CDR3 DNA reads TGTGCCAGCACCACGGGAGTAAAGACCGAGCAGTACTTC.

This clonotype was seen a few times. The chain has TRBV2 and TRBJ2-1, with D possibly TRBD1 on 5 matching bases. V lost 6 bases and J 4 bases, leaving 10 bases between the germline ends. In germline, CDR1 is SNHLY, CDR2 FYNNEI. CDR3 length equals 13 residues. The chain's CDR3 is CASRGGAYNEQFF. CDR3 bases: TGTGCCAGCAGGGGTGGGGCTTACAATGAGCAGTTCTTC.

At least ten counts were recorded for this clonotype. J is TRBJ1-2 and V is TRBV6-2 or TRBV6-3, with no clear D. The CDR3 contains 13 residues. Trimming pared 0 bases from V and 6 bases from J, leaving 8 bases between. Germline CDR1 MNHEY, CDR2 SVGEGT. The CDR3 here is CASSYSTIHGYTF. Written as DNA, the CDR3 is TGTGCCAGCAGTTACTCGACAATCCATGGCTACACCTTC.

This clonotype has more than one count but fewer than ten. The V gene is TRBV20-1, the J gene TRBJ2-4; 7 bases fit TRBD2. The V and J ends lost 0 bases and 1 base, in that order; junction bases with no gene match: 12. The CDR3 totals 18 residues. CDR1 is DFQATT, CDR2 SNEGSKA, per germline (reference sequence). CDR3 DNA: TGCAGTGCTAGAGATGAGGGGCTAGCCGGGAGGGCCAAAAACATTCAGTACTTC. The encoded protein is CSARDEGLAGRAKNIQYF.